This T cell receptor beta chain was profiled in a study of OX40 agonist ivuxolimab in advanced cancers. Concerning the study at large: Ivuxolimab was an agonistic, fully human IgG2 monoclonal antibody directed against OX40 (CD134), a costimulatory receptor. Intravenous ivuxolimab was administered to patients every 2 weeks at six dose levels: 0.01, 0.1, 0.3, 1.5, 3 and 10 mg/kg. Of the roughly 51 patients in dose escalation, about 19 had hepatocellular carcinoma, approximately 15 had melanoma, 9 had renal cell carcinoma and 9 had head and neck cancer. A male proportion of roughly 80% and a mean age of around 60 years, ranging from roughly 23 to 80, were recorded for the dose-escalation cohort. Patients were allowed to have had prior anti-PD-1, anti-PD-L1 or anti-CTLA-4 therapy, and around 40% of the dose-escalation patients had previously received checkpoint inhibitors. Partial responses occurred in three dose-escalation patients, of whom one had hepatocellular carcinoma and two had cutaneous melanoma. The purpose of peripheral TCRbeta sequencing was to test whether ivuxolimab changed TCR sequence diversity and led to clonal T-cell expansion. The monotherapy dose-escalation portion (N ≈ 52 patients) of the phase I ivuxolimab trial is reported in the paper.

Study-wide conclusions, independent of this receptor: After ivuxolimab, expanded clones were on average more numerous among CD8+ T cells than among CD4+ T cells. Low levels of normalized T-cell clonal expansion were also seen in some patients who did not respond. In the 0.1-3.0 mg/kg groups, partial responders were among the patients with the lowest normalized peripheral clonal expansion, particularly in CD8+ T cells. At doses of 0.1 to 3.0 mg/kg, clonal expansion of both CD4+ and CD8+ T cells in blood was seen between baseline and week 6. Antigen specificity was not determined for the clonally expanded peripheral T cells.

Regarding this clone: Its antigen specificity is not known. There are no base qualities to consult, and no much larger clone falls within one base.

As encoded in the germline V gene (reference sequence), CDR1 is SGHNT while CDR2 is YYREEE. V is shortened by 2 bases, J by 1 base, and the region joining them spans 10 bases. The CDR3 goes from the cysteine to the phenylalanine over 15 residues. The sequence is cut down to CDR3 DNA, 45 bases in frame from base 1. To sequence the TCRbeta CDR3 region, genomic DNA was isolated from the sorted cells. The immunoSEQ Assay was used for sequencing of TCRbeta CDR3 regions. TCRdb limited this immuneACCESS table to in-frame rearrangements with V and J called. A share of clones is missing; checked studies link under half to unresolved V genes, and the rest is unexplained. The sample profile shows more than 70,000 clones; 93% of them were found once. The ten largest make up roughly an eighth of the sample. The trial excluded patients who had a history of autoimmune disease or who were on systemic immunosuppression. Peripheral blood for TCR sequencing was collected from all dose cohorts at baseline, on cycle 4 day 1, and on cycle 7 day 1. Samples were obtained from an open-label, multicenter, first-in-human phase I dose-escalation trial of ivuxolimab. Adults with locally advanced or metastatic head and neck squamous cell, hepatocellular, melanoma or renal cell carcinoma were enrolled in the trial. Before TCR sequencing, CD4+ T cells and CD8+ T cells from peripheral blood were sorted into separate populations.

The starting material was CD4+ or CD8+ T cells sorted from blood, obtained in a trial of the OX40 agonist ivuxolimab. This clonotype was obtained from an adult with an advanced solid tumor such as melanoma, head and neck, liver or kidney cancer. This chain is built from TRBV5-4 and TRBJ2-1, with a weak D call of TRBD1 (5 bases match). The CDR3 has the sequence CASSFPRGSYNEQFF. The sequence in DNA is TGTGCCAGCAGCTTTCCTAGGGGTTCCTACAATGAGCAGTTCTTC.